Sequencing of this T cell receptor (beta chain) was carried out in a study of blood T cell repertoires in COVID-19. Overall study context: Both acute and convalescent COVID-19 samples were obtained from the United States, Italy and Spain.

Participants, about 18 to 90 years old, spanned 25 or so US areas. Profiled with immunoSEQ multiplex PCR; TCRdb holds only in-frame clones, not every one. The sample holds about 270,000 clones, about 91% seen once. Germline CDR1 is SGHRS and CDR2 is YFSETQ. Trimming took off 6 bases at V and 4 bases at J, with 11 bases between the two ends. The CDR3 covers 13 residues. V usage is TRBV5-1 and J usage is TRBJ1-3; D unclear. The source is a woman in her 40s with acute COVID-19. The sample consisted of PBMCs or T cells enriched from blood (not recorded which). CDR3 protein: CASTATEGNTIYF. CDR3 in DNA: TGCGCCAGCACGGCGACTGAGGGAAACACCATATATTTT.